The rows below give T cell receptor beta chains drawn from one sample of a study of blood T cell repertoires in COVID-19. Method: immunoSEQ multiplex PCR; TCRdb's copy keeps in-frame clones and lacks some. The sample includes more than 450,000 clones, about 85% of them seen just once. Sequenced: PBMCs or T cells enriched from blood (not recorded which). These receptor sequences come from a woman aged 18 to 35 who had recovered from COVID-19. Each CDR3 is given with its conserved first and last residue. Fields, in order: J gene, V gene, D gene, clone size, CDR3 protein, CDR3 DNA. A D gene is named only where the DNA matches it firmly. Clone size is stated in some rows and not others, as once, few, many or a class when expanded.

>TRBJ2-2|TRBV5-1|-|-
CASSLVEGIGTGELFF
TGCGCCAGCAGCCTTGTCGAGGGTATTGGCACCGGGGAGCTGTTTTTT
>TRBJ2-5|TRBV28|-|-
CASSLSDRRLETQYF
TGTGCCAGCAGTTTAAGTGACAGGAGGCTAGAGACCCAGTACTTC
>TRBJ2-7|TRBV19|-|-
CASSRGQIGYEQYF
TGTGCCAGTAGTCGGGGACAAATAGGCTACGAGCAGTACTTC
>TRBJ2-7|TRBV27|TRBD1|-
CASSLSSGTGSYFSYEQYF
TGTGCCAGCAGTTTATCATCCGGGACAGGGTCCTACTTCTCCTACGAGCAGTACTTC
>TRBJ1-2|TRBV6-5|TRBD1|-
CASSPYRGSSYGYTF
TGTGCCAGCAGTCCTTACAGGGGGTCCAGCTATGGCTACACCTTC
>TRBJ2-5|TRBV6-1|TRBD2|-
CASSDPAGPQETQYF
TGTGCCAGCAGTGATCCAGCGGGACCGCAAGAGACCCAGTACTTC
>TRBJ1-2|TRBV5-4|TRBD1|-
CASGGTGEDYGYTF
TGTGCCAGCGGCGGGACAGGGGAGGACTATGGCTACACCTTC
>TRBJ2-1|TRBV9|TRBD2|-
CASSEGLAVNEQFF
TGTGCCAGCAGCGAAGGACTAGCGGTTAATGAGCAGTTCTTC
>TRBJ2-1|TRBV7-2|TRBD2|-
CASSLSGGVYNEQFF
TGTGCCAGCAGCCTAAGCGGGGGGGTCTACAATGAGCAGTTCTTC
>TRBJ2-5|TRBV5-1|TRBD2|-
CASSPGGIQETQYF
TGCGCCAGCAGCCCGGGAGGGATTCAAGAGACCCAGTACTTC
>TRBJ1-5|TRBV5-5|TRBD1|-
CASSVGQSNQPQHF
TGTGCCAGCAGCGTGGGACAGTCCAATCAGCCCCAGCATTTT
>TRBJ2-7|TRBV6-6|-|-
CASSSFLEQYF
TGTGCCAGCAGTTCGTTCCTCGAGCAGTACTTC
>TRBJ1-5|TRBV5-5|-|once
CASSLYPGVNSNQPQHF
TGTGCCAGCAGCTTGTACCCAGGGGTTAATAGCAATCAGCCCCAGCATTTT
>TRBJ2-7|TRBV7-2|TRBD1|once
CASSNTGTAAYEQYF
TGTGCCAGCAGCAATACCGGGACAGCAGCCTACGAGCAGTACTTC
>TRBJ1-2|TRBV7-6|TRBD1|-
CASSASPNRQGFYGYTF
TGTGCCAGCAGCGCGTCCCCGAACCGACAGGGCTTCTATGGCTACACCTTC
>TRBJ1-5|TRBV10-2|-|-
CASKGGAEDQPQHF
TGCGCCAGCAAAGGGGGAGCAGAGGATCAGCCCCAGCATTTT
>TRBJ1-5|TRBV5-4|-|-
CASSGGVGSNQPQHF
TGTGCCAGCAGCGGGGGGGTAGGCAGCAATCAGCCCCAGCATTTT
>TRBJ2-6|TRBV2|-|few
CASSVTGAGANVLTF
TGTGCCAGCAGTGTCACAGGCGCTGGGGCCAACGTCCTGACTTTC
>TRBJ2-7|TRBV23-1|-|-
CASSQGGGEQYF
TGCGCCAGCAGTCAAGGGGGAGGCGAGCAGTACTTC
>TRBJ2-5|TRBV6-5|-|-
CASSYSITEETQYF
TGTGCCAGCAGTTACTCGATAACAGAAGAGACCCAGTACTTC
>TRBJ1-3|TRBV5-4|TRBD1|few
CASSLDRGDTIYF
TGTGCCAGCAGCTTGGACAGGGGGGACACCATATATTTT
>TRBJ1-2|TRBV30|-|-
CAWSVIGAEYGYTF
TGTGCCTGGAGTGTAATAGGGGCGGAATATGGCTACACCTTC
>TRBJ2-3|TRBV18|-|-
CASSPQRRTDTQYF
TGTGCCAGCTCCCCCCAGCGCCGCACAGATACGCAGTATTTT
>TRBJ2-2|TRBV5-1|-|-
CASRSELNTGELFF
TGCGCCAGCCGGTCGGAGCTGAACACCGGGGAGCTGTTTTTT
>TRBJ1-3|TRBV12-3/TRBV12-4|-|few
CASTPGGNTIYF
TGTGCCAGCACCCCGGGTGGAAACACCATATATTTT
>TRBJ2-2|TRBV2|-|-
CASSVQLPNTGELFF
TGTGCCAGCAGCGTACAGCTACCGAACACCGGGGAGCTGTTTTTT
>TRBJ2-5|TRBV5-1|TRBD1|-
CASSLLGTDQETQYF
TGCGCCAGCAGCTTGCTTGGGACAGACCAAGAGACCCAGTACTTC
>TRBJ2-7|TRBV24-1|-|-
CATSGGSSYEQYF
TGTGCCACCAGTGGAGGGAGTTCCTACGAGCAGTACTTC
>TRBJ2-7|TRBV9|-|-
CASSLGTSYEQYF
TGTGCCAGCAGCTTGGGGACTTCCTACGAGCAGTACTTC
>TRBJ1-1|TRBV7-9|-|-
CASSPRQVNTEAFF
TGTGCCAGCAGCCCCCGACAGGTTAACACTGAAGCTTTCTTT
>TRBJ1-6|TRBV6-5|TRBD1|-
CASIGQGGGPLHF
TGTGCCAGCATAGGACAGGGCGGGGGACCCCTCCACTTT
>TRBJ2-3|TRBV19|-|few
CASSPGTDTQYF
TGTGCCAGTAGTCCCGGGACAGATACGCAGTATTTT
>TRBJ2-3|TRBV10-1|-|-
CASSESRTPSLTDTQYF
TGCGCCAGCAGTGAGTCTAGGACACCTTCTCTCACAGATACGCAGTATTTT
>TRBJ1-5|TRBV7-9|-|-
CASSFSQSNQPQHF
TGTGCCAGCAGCTTCAGTCAGTCTAATCAGCCCCAGCATTTT
>TRBJ2-7|TRBV27|TRBD1|-
CASSSGTGQSSYEQYF
TGTGCCAGCAGTTCCGGGACAGGGCAGAGCTCCTACGAGCAGTACTTC
>TRBJ2-7|TRBV5-1|-|once
CASSRQRGRYEQYF
TGCGCCAGCAGCCGGCAAAGGGGCAGGTACGAGCAGTACTTC
>TRBJ1-2|TRBV30|-|-
CAWSGGVPYGYTF
TGTGCCTGGAGTGGGGGAGTCCCATATGGCTACACCTTC
>TRBJ1-2|TRBV12-3/TRBV12-4|-|-
CASSPQTGYGYTF
TGTGCCAGCAGTCCCCAAACTGGCTATGGCTACACCTTC
>TRBJ2-1|TRBV5-1|-|-
CASSLVGSNNEQFF
TGCGCCAGCAGCTTGGTAGGGAGCAACAATGAGCAGTTCTTC
>TRBJ1-1|TRBV29-1|-|once
CSVGGGKAEAFF
TGCAGCGTTGGGGGGGGTAAGGCTGAAGCTTTCTTT
>TRBJ1-4|TRBV6-5|-|-
CASSDSRGDGEKLFF
TGTGCCAGCAGTGACTCCAGGGGAGATGGTGAAAAACTGTTTTTT
>TRBJ1-4|TRBV5-1|-|-
CASSFRAREDPTNEKLFF
-
>TRBJ1-2|TRBV14|-|once
CASSRIQGGYTF
TGTGCCAGCAGCCGCATCCAGGGTGGCTACACCTTC
>TRBJ1-3|TRBV21-1|-|-
CASSHSREYTGNTIYF
TGTGCCAGCAGCCATTCGCGGGAATATACTGGAAACACCATATATTTT
>TRBJ2-5|TRBV29-1|TRBD1|-
CSGRGRETQYF
TGCAGCGGCAGGGGGAGAGAGACCCAGTACTTC
>TRBJ2-1|TRBV2|-|-
CASTRGFGGNEQFF
TGTGCCAGCACCAGGGGGTTCGGGGGCAATGAGCAGTTCTTC
>TRBJ2-7|TRBV7-9|TRBD1|once
CASSFFPRDSSYEQYF
TGTGCCAGCAGCTTCTTCCCCCGGGACAGCTCCTACGAGCAGTACTTC
>TRBJ1-2|TRBV28|TRBD1|few
CASSGEGQGAKLYTF
TGTGCCAGCAGCGGGGAGGGACAGGGGGCTAAGTTGTACACCTTC
>TRBJ1-4|TRBV29-1|-|-
CSINPGGKLFF
TGCAGCATTAATCCCGGAGGAAAACTGTTTTTT
>TRBJ2-7|TRBV6-5|TRBD1|-
CASSYRRQGQRLEQYF
TGTGCCAGCAGTTACCGTCGACAGGGTCAGAGGCTCGAGCAGTACTTC
>TRBJ1-2|TRBV30|-|-
CAWSDREMGGYTF
TGTGCCTGGAGTGACAGGGAGATGGGTGGCTACACCTTC
>TRBJ2-1|TRBV10-3|TRBD1|-
CAILRAGGYEQFF
TGTGCCATCCTGCGGGCAGGGGGTTATGAGCAGTTCTTC
>TRBJ2-5|TRBV11-2|TRBD2|once
CAGGGGSYQETQYF
TGTGCCGGGGGCGGGGGGTCGTACCAAGAGACCCAGTACTTC
>TRBJ2-5|TRBV5-1|-|-
CASTLGGAVYQETQYF
TGCGCCAGTACTCTCGGAGGGGCGGTGTACCAAGAGACCCAGTACTTC
>TRBJ2-1|TRBV4-2|-|-
CASSQSAIDLPGEQFF
TGTGCCAGCAGCCAATCTGCAATCGACCTTCCGGGTGAGCAGTTCTTC
>TRBJ1-2|TRBV2|-|-
CASSEERGGLYGYTF
TGTGCCAGCAGTGAAGAAAGGGGCGGCCTCTATGGCTACACCTTC
>TRBJ1-2|TRBV29-1|-|-
CSVGQPANYGYTF
TGCAGCGTCGGACAGCCCGCTAACTATGGCTACACCTTC